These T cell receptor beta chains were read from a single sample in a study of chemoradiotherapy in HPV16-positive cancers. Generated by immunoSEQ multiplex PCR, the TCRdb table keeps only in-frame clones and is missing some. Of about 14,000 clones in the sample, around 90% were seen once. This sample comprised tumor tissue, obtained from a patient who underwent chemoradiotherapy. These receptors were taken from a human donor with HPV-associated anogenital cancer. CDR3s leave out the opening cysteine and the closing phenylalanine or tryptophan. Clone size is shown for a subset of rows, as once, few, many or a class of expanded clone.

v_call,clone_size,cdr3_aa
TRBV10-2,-,ASRITYSENTGELF
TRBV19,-,ASTYSSWDGEQY
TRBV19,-,ASSIGADFPTGELF
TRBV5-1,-,ASSLGYGYT
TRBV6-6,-,ASGGGAATNEKLF
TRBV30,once,AWSVLRNEQF
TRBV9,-,ASSPSGSGRGAQETQY
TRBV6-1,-,ASSGQKETQY
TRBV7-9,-,ASSPGPNSYEQY
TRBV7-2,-,ASSGDRGIQPQH
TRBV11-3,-,ASRLRTGMF
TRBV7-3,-,ASSFGQANNEQF
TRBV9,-,ASSSGRDNSPLH
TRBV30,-,AWDRLSGANVLT
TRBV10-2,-,ASRMTGTYEQY
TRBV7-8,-,ATRNRDNSPLH
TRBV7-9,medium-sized,ASSPDGEAF
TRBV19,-,ASSPGGQSYEQY
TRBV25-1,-,ASSAHRGLMNTEAF
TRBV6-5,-,ASSSGRSQPQH
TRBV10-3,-,AISESLNWVSY
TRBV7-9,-,ASSLDQGDTEAF